This record looks at one T cell receptor beta chain sequence and its context. The data are from a study of cytomegalovirus exposure and HLA in healthy donors. Profiled with immunoSEQ multiplex PCR; TCRdb holds only in-frame clones, not every one. The table has 150,000 to 200,000 clones, about 89% seen once. This CDR3 is built from 15 residues. V dropped 1 base and J dropped 5 bases, with 11 bases sitting between them. The germline CDR1 and CDR2 sequences are SGHAT and FQNNGV. The sample consisted of PBMCs. The chain employs TRBV11-2 and TRBJ2-2, with a possible D match to TRBD2 (6 bases). The receptor was isolated from a woman aged 18-30 years in good health and CMV-seropositive. The CDR3 sequence is CASSLAGGDTGELFF. CDR3 in DNA: TGTGCCAGCAGCTTAGCCGGGGGAGATACCGGGGAGCTGTTTTTT.